This is a list of T cell receptor beta chains from one sample in a study of blood T cell repertoires in COVID-19. Clones were read by immunoSEQ multiplex PCR, and TCRdb kept only the in-frame ones, dropping some. Of about 88,000 clones listed, roughly nine tenths are singletons. The sample consisted of peripheral blood. The source is a woman older than 75 with active COVID-19. Both conserved end residues are part of each CDR3. The D gene is left open where the match is weak. Size tells how often a clone was seen (once, few, many) or the class of an expanded clone, and some rows leave it out.

>TRBJ1-5|NA|NA|TRBV27
TGTGCCAGCAGTTCCATAGCTAGGCTTAGTCAGCCCCAGCATTTT
CASSSIARLSQPQHF
>TRBJ1-1|NA|NA|TRBV6-5
TGTGCCGGGGCTAGGACAGCCAACACTGAAGCTTTCTTT
CAGARTANTEAFF
>TRBJ1-5|NA|TRBD1|TRBV18
TGTGCCAGCTCACTTCGGGACAGCCCGGATAGCAATCAGCCCCAGCATTTT
CASSLRDSPDSNQPQHF
>TRBJ1-4|NA|NA|TRBV18
TGTGCCAGCTCTCAAAGCAGGGAAAAACTGTTTTTT
CASSQSREKLFF
>TRBJ2-1|NA|TRBD2|TRBV19
TGTGCCAGTGCCCGCAGCGGGAGTCATGAGCAGTTCTTC
CASARSGSHEQFF
>TRBJ1-5|once|TRBD1|TRBV5-6
TGTGCCAGCAGCGCAGGGGGTTATCAGCCCCAGCATTTT
CASSAGGYQPQHF
>TRBJ1-5|NA|NA|TRBV3-1/TRBV3-2
TGTGCCAGCAGCCATCTGGGGGGGCCCCAGCATTTT
CASSHLGGPQHF
>TRBJ2-1|once|NA|TRBV11-1
TGTGCCAGCAGCCCCCGTTCCCCAGCGCGATACAATGAGCAGTTCTTC
CASSPRSPARYNEQFF
>TRBJ2-7|NA|TRBD2|TRBV6-5
TGTGCCAGCACTGCGGGACTAGCGGTCGCCTACGAGCAGTACTTC
CASTAGLAVAYEQYF
>TRBJ1-1|NA|TRBD1|TRBV6-5
TGTGCCAGCAGTCGGACAGGGAGTCCTGAAGCTTTCTTT
CASSRTGSPEAFF
>TRBJ2-2|once|TRBD2|TRBV9
TGTGCCAGCAGCCCATGGACTAGCGCGAACACCGGGGAGCTGTTTTTT
CASSPWTSANTGELFF
>TRBJ2-1|NA|NA|TRBV6-5
TGTGCCAGCACAAGTAGGGGGAATGAGCAGTTCTTC
CASTSRGNEQFF
>TRBJ2-7|NA|TRBD1|TRBV7-2
TGTGCCAGCAGCAGGGACAGATCCTACGAGCAGTACTTC
CASSRDRSYEQYF
>TRBJ2-6|NA|TRBD1|TRBV7-2
TGTGCCAGCAGCTCTTGGACAGGGGGAGGTGGGGCCAACGTCCTGACTTTC
CASSSWTGGGGANVLTF
>TRBJ1-1|NA|TRBD1|TRBV12-5
TGTGCTAGTGGGGGACAGGGGGAATCGAGCACTGAAGCTTTCTTT
CASGGQGESSTEAFF
>TRBJ2-1|NA|TRBD1|TRBV18
TGTGCCAGCTCGTCAACAGGGGGCTACTACAATGAGCAGTTCTTC
CASSSTGGYYNEQFF
>TRBJ2-1|NA|TRBD2|TRBV6-4
TGTGCCGTACGAGGACTAGCGGTATACAATGAGCAGTTCTTC
CAVRGLAVYNEQFF
>TRBJ2-5|NA|NA|TRBV20-1
TGCAGTGCTAGTTTACTTGAGACCCAGTACTTC
CSASLLETQYF
>TRBJ2-7|NA|TRBD2|TRBV27
TGTGCCAGCAGTGCCCGGACTAGCGGGGCCTACGAGCAGTACTTC
CASSARTSGAYEQYF
>TRBJ2-7|NA|NA|TRBV9
TGTGCCAGCAGCACCTCGGGACTCCGATCGGACGAGCAGTACTTC
CASSTSGLRSDEQYF
>TRBJ2-1|NA|NA|TRBV7-9
TGTGCCAGCAGCTTAGGGTCGAGCGCCAGCTCCTACAATGAGCAGTTCTTC
CASSLGSSASSYNEQFF
>TRBJ2-1|NA|NA|TRBV6-6
TGTGCCAGCAGTTCTAGCGCCCGGAGCTCCTACAATGAGCAGTTCTTC
CASSSSARSSYNEQFF
>TRBJ1-4|NA|TRBD1|TRBV6-5
TGTGCCAGCAGGCCCAGGGGGTGGGGTGAAAAACTGTTTTTT
CASRPRGWGEKLFF
>TRBJ2-3|NA|TRBD2|TRBV11-3
TGTGCCAGCAGCTTAAGGGCGGGAGGGCCGACAGATACGCAGTATTTT
CASSLRAGGPTDTQYF
>TRBJ2-3|NA|NA|TRBV7-8
TGTGCCAGCAGCCCTACACACAGGGGACTTGAGCGGGATACGCAGTATTTT
CASSPTHRGLERDTQYF
>TRBJ2-5|NA|TRBD2|TRBV27
TGTGCCAGCAGTCCCTCGGGGAGGGGTCGCCAAGAGACCCAGTACTTC
CASSPSGRGRQETQYF
>TRBJ2-2|NA|TRBD1|TRBV5-3
TGTGCCAGAAGCCCTGCAGGGGGGAACACCGGGGAGCTGTTTTTT
CARSPAGGNTGELFF
>TRBJ2-2|once|NA|TRBV19
TGTGCCAGTAGTATCGGGGACACCGGGGAGCTGTTTTTT
CASSIGDTGELFF
>TRBJ1-4|NA|NA|TRBV14
TGTGCCAGCAGCCAACTCGGGGTTGCAACTAATGAAAAACTGTTTTTT
CASSQLGVATNEKLFF
>TRBJ2-7|few|TRBD1|TRBV6-5
TGTGCCAGCAGTTCCGGGACAGGGTACTACGAGCAGTACTTC
CASSSGTGYYEQYF
>TRBJ2-7|NA|NA|TRBV21-1
TGTGCCAGCGCACCTCGGGGGGGCGAGCAGTACTTC
CASAPRGGEQYF
>TRBJ1-6|few|NA|TRBV19
TGTGCCAGTAGTCCTAGGACAGTTTCACCCCTCCACTTT
CASSPRTVSPLHF
>TRBJ2-2|few|NA|TRBV19
TGTGCCAGTGGGCTAGCAAGCGGGGAGCTGTTTTTT
CASGLASGELFF
>TRBJ2-1|NA|TRBD2|TRBV24-1
TGTGCCACCAGTGCCCAAAACCCGGGACTAGCTTTCTATGAGCAGTTCTTC
CATSAQNPGLAFYEQFF
>TRBJ1-3|NA|NA|TRBV7-2
TGTGCCAGCAGCTTAGTTCACAGCCGCTCTGGAAACACCATATATTTT
CASSLVHSRSGNTIYF
>TRBJ2-7|once|TRBD1|TRBV5-1
TGCGCCAACCTACCGGGACAGAGGACCTACGAGCAGTACTTC
CANLPGQRTYEQYF
>TRBJ2-4|NA|NA|TRBV5-1
TGCGCCAGCAGCTTGGAGGGTACGGGATCCAAAAACATTCAGTACTTC
CASSLEGTGSKNIQYF
>TRBJ2-7|NA|NA|TRBV28
TGTGCCAGCAGGGACTTCTACGAGCAGTACTTC
CASRDFYEQYF
>TRBJ2-1|NA|TRBD1|TRBV19
TGTGCCAGTAGTATCCAGGGGGCCAGCTACAATGAGCAGTTCTTC
CASSIQGASYNEQFF
>TRBJ2-4|NA|NA|TRBV21-1
TGTGCCAGCAGCAAAGTTACTGGACTAGCGGGAGGGCCTATTATGGCCAAAAACATTCAGTACTTC
CASSKVTGLAGGPIMAKNIQYF
>TRBJ2-7|NA|TRBD1|TRBV6-6
TGTGCCAGCAGTTACCGGACAGGGAACGAGCAGTACTTC
CASSYRTGNEQYF
>TRBJ2-2|NA|NA|TRBV7-3
TGTGCCAGCAGCTTGCGCAGGGTCGAGACCGGGGAGCTGTTTTTT
CASSLRRVETGELFF
>TRBJ2-6|once|TRBD1|TRBV19
TGTGCCAGTACCCCAAGGGGGGACAGGGGCTCTGGGGCCAACGTCCTGACTTTC
CASTPRGDRGSGANVLTF
>TRBJ2-3|NA|TRBD1|TRBV5-1
TGCGCCAGCAGCGAACAGGGGGCGCAGGGCGCAGATACGCAGTATTTT
CASSEQGAQGADTQYF
>TRBJ2-5|NA|TRBD1|TRBV12-5
TGTGCTAGTGGTTTGGGAACAGGGGACGAGACCCAGTACTTC
CASGLGTGDETQYF
>TRBJ2-1|NA|TRBD2|TRBV18
TGTGCCAGCTCACCACCGCATGGGAGCGGGGTAAAAAATGAGCAGTTCTTC
CASSPPHGSGVKNEQFF